This paragraph covers one T cell receptor beta chain sequence. Its cognate antigen has yet to be identified. There are no base qualities to consult, and no much larger clone falls within one base. Explained via the paper, the time point label denotes: approximately 47 days after influenza vaccine administration. The sample originates from a study of response to subunit inactivated influenza vaccine (dated by TCRdb to 2016 to 2018). Describing the broader study: Deep quantitative T cell receptor repertoire profiling was used in the study to track responses to a trivalent subunit inactivated influenza vaccine. Summary of the overall study and its limitations: According to the authors, only a limited number of new T cells may be recruited by each seasonal influenza vaccination.

The CDR3 measures 12 amino acids from cysteine to phenylalanine. The retained sequence is limited to the CDR3, 36 bases, with the frame set at the first base. CDR1 DFQATT and CDR2 SNEGSKA are derived from the germline V gene (reference sequence). V is clipped by 5 bases and J by 2 bases, and the sequence between their germline boundaries is 10 bases long. Library method: RT-PCR. The instrument was an Illumina HiSeq 2500. TCRdb reran the public reads through fastp at Q25 and MiXCR, keeping productive beta chains. Identical CDR3 protein sequences are pooled into one entry, listed with their most common genes and DNA. The sample yields about 500,000 distinct CDR3 sequences; 13% were counted once. Together, the top ten hold 10% to 15% of the sample.

The sequences come from PBMCs from blood, collected about 40 days after vaccination. The TCR was taken from a man in his fifties who received an inactivated influenza vaccine. Donor details come from another sample of the same person, matched by shared clones. The chain uses TRBV20-1 and TRBJ2-7; no D gene can be assigned with confidence. CDR3 sequence: CSAETPAYEQYF. Here is the DNA: TGCAGTGCTGAAACACCGGCCTACGAGCAGTACTTC.